This T cell receptor beta chain was sequenced in a study of CD8+ T cells in alopecia areata. Specified treatment: oral pan-JAK inhibitor, 5-10 mg twice daily. This clone has just one count. It was cDNA, reverse transcribed from extracted RNA, that served as the sequencing template. Libraries were prepared by immunoSEQ multiplex PCR; TCRdb keeps only in-frame clonotypes and omits some of them. The sample has fewer than 350,000 clones; 58% are singletons. This CDR3 has 14 residues. Germline loops: CDR1 LGHNA, CDR2 YNFKEQ. V lost 3 bases and J lost 8, with 16 bases in between. The chain carries TRBV4-2 and TRBJ1-2, with a weak D call TRBD1 (5 bases). This receptor was obtained from a human donor with alopecia areata. Sequenced material: CD4+ T cells sorted from blood, taken at week 24, from a patient treated with tofacitinib. The CDR3 DNA sequence: TGTGCCAGCAGCCATCGAACGGGGGGTGAAGGCTACACCTTC. Translation: CASSHRTGGEGYTF.